This is a list of T cell receptor beta chains from one sample in a study of long-term antiretroviral therapy in people with HIV. Libraries were prepared by immunoSEQ multiplex PCR; TCRdb keeps only in-frame clonotypes and omits some of them. The sample shows tens of thousands of clones, roughly 85% of them seen only once. Here the sequenced sample was unsorted PBMCs, taken 0.8 years before starting antiretroviral therapy. These receptors were collected from a man in his late teens or twenties with HIV. CDR3s include the opening cysteine and the closing phenylalanine or tryptophan. A D gene is named only where the DNA matches it firmly. Not all rows give a size; the values are once, few, many and, for expanded clones, a class.

V: TRBV9
D: .
J: TRBJ1-6
size: .
CDR3: CASSLSGSNSPLHF
DNA: TGTGCCAGCAGCCTTTCAGGGTCTAATTCACCCCTCCACTTT

V: TRBV30
D: .
J: TRBJ1-1
size: .
CDR3: CAWRRTVNTEAFF
DNA: TGTGCCTGGAGGAGGACGGTGAACACTGAAGCTTTCTTT

V: TRBV2
D: .
J: TRBJ1-2
size: .
CDR3: CASKEDRKYTRRVELVGYTF
DNA: TGTGCCAGCAAGGAGGATCGCAAGTACACAAGAAGGGTAGAGCTAGTAGGCTACACCTTC

V: TRBV4-1
D: .
J: TRBJ1-4
size: .
CDR3: CASSHLDGGNEKLFF
DNA: TGCGCCAGCAGCCACCTGGACGGAGGGAATGAAAAACTGTTTTTT

V: TRBV19
D: .
J: TRBJ1-2
size: .
CDR3: CASSIWTADGYTF
DNA: TGTGCCAGTAGTATCTGGACAGCCGATGGCTACACCTTC

V: TRBV18
D: .
J: TRBJ1-5
size: .
CDR3: CASSPFEGSPQHF
DNA: TGTGCCAGCTCACCGTTCGAAGGGTCACCCCAGCATTTT

V: TRBV11-2
D: TRBD2
J: TRBJ2-5
size: .
CDR3: CASSLEPWVAGGETQYF
DNA: TGTGCCAGCAGCTTAGAGCCCTGGGTAGCGGGAGGGGAGACCCAGTACTTC

V: TRBV15
D: .
J: TRBJ2-5
size: .
CDR3: CATSRVGQQETQYF
DNA: TGTGCCACCAGCAGAGTTGGGCAGCAAGAGACCCAGTACTTC

V: TRBV4-1
D: TRBD2
J: TRBJ2-1
size: .
CDR3: CASSQVELAGYNEQFF
DNA: TGCGCCAGCAGCCAAGTAGAACTAGCGGGATACAATGAGCAGTTCTTC

V: TRBV2
D: .
J: TRBJ1-1
size: .
CDR3: CASTWSTGRDTEAFF
DNA: TGTGCCAGCACCTGGTCAACCGGGAGAGACACTGAAGCTTTCTTT

V: TRBV20-1
D: .
J: TRBJ2-3
size: once
CDR3: CSAASDTQYF
DNA: TGCAGTGCCGCGTCGGATACGCAGTATTTT

V: TRBV7-6
D: .
J: TRBJ2-7
size: .
CDR3: CASSSLTGRDSIYEQYF
DNA: TGTGCCAGCAGCTCCCTAACAGGGCGGGACAGCATATACGAGCAGTACTTC

V: TRBV4-1
D: .
J: TRBJ1-2
size: .
CDR3: CASSQEGGQGRRGYTF
DNA: TGCGCCAGCAGCCAAGAGGGAGGGCAGGGGAGACGTGGCTACACCTTC

V: TRBV7-9
D: TRBD2
J: TRBJ2-4
size: once
CDR3: CASSVGLAAGTGIQYF
DNA: TGTGCCAGCAGCGTAGGACTAGCGGCGGGGACCGGCATTCAGTACTTC

V: TRBV7-3
D: .
J: TRBJ1-1
size: once
CDR3: CASSSDGGTPITEAFF
DNA: TGTGCCAGCAGCTCCGATGGCGGGACACCTATAACTGAAGCTTTCTTT

V: TRBV18
D: TRBD2
J: TRBJ2-7
size: .
CDR3: CASSPSGIYEQYF
DNA: TGTGCCAGCTCACCTAGCGGGATCTACGAGCAGTACTTC

V: TRBV6-1
D: .
J: TRBJ1-3
size: .
CDR3: CASREVSGNTIYF
DNA: TGTGCCAGCCGGGAAGTCTCTGGAAACACCATATATTTT

V: TRBV19
D: TRBD1
J: TRBJ2-2
size: .
CDR3: CASSSPGTGGTGELFF
DNA: TGTGCCAGTAGTTCCCCCGGGACAGGGGGCACCGGGGAGCTGTTTTTT

V: TRBV2
D: .
J: TRBJ2-7
size: .
CDR3: CASSEWGRGEQYF
DNA: TGTGCCAGCAGTGAGTGGGGACGGGGCGAGCAGTACTTC

V: TRBV7-2
D: .
J: TRBJ1-2
size: .
CDR3: CASSLPARYGYTF
DNA: TGTGCCAGCAGCTTACCCGCACGCTATGGCTACACCTTC

V: TRBV5-4
D: TRBD2
J: TRBJ2-5
size: .
CDR3: CASSKAGVLEETQYF
DNA: TGTGCCAGCAGCAAGGCGGGAGTGTTAGAAGAGACCCAGTACTTC

V: TRBV10-3
D: .
J: TRBJ2-5
size: .
CDR3: CAISEGGLDRETQYF
DNA: TGTGCCATCAGTGAGGGTGGCCTAGATCGAGAGACCCAGTACTTC

V: TRBV7-9
D: .
J: TRBJ1-2
size: .
CDR3: CASPQPSPNYGYTF
DNA: TGTGCCAGCCCCCAGCCTAGCCCTAACTATGGCTACACCTTC

V: TRBV7-6
D: TRBD2
J: TRBJ2-3
size: .
CDR3: CASSLSLAGFTDTQYF
DNA: TGTGCCAGCAGCTTGAGTTTAGCGGGATTCACAGATACGCAGTATTTT

V: TRBV6-4
D: .
J: TRBJ1-1
size: few
CDR3: CASRAEGGIGYPEAFF
DNA: TGTGCCAGCAGGGCCGAAGGTGGGATAGGGTATCCTGAAGCTTTCTTT

V: TRBV7-8
D: .
J: TRBJ2-3
size: .
CDR3: CASSLELEGTDTQYF
DNA: TGTGCCAGCAGCTTAGAGTTAGAGGGCACAGATACGCAGTATTTT

V: TRBV7-2
D: .
J: TRBJ2-4
size: few
CDR3: CASSSSGKNIQYF
DNA: TGTGCCAGCAGCTCAAGCGGAAAAAACATTCAGTACTTC

V: TRBV19
D: .
J: TRBJ1-5
size: few
CDR3: CASSRTLDSLHQPQHF
DNA: TGTGCCAGTAGTAGGACCCTGGACAGCCTTCATCAGCCCCAGCATTTT

V: TRBV5-1
D: TRBD2
J: TRBJ2-1
size: .
CDR3: CASSLSGRGGAYNEQFF
DNA: TGCGCCAGCAGCTTGTCAGGGCGCGGGGGAGCCTACAATGAGCAGTTCTTC

V: TRBV4-1
D: .
J: TRBJ2-3
size: .
CDR3: CASRVIPGDTQYF
DNA: TGCGCCAGCAGAGTAATCCCGGGGGATACGCAGTATTTT

V: TRBV9
D: .
J: TRBJ1-2
size: once
CDR3: CASSEYQGTNYGYTF
DNA: TGTGCCAGCAGCGAGTATCAGGGAACTAACTATGGCTACACCTTC